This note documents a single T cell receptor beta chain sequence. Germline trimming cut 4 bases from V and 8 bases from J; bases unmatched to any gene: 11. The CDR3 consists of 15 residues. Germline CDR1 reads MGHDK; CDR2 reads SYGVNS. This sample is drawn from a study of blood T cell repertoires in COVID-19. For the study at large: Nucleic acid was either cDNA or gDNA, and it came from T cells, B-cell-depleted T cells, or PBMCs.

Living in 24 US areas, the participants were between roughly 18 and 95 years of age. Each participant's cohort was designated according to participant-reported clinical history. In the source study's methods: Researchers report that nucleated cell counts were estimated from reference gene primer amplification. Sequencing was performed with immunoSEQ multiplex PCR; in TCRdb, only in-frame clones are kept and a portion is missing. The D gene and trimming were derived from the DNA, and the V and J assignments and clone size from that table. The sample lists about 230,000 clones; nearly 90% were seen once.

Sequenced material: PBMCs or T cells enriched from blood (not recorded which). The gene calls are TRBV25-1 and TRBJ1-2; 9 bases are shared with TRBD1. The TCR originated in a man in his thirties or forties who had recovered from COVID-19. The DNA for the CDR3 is TGTGCCAGCAGTGGCAGAGGACAGGGGCAGAAAGGCTACACCTTC. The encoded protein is CASSGRGQGQKGYTF.